The 5 T cell receptor beta chains below come from one sample, sequenced in a study of CD8+CD57+ T cells in acquired aplastic anemia. Profiling that covered TCR beta VDJ and CDR3 relied on genomic DNA as its template. Using its own MiXCR run on the reads, TCRdb lists one record per CDR3 protein. The sample lists under 350,000 distinct CDR3 sequences, approximately 58% seen once, with approximately 1.3% in the top ten. Whoever was chosen for sequencing had shown CD8+CD57+ cell expansion by flow cytometry. Sequencing used sorted CD4+, CD8+, or CD8+CD57+ T cells (not recorded which) from PBMCs. Receptors were obtained from a human donor with aplastic anemia.

This clonotype was seen a few times. J is TRBJ1-1 and V is TRBV2; D gene unclear. V gave up 8 bases and J gave up 0 bases, with 4 bases separating them. In germline, CDR1 is SNHLY, CDR2 FYNNEI. This CDR3 has 11 amino acids. The CDR3 sequence is CASQLNTEAFF. The CDR3 DNA sequence: TGTGCCAGCCAGCTGAACACTGAAGCTTTCTTT.

The chain uses TRBV2 and TRBJ1-2, with D maybe TRBD1 (5 bases). Per germline, CDR1 SNHLY and CDR2 FYNNEI. The V end was cut by 8 bases, the J end by 8 bases, with 9 bases between. This CDR3 contains 10 residues. In DNA, the CDR3 is TGTGCCAGCTCGGGGGAAGGCTACACCTTC. It encodes CASSGEGYTF.

The chain is built from TRBV5-4 and TRBJ1-2; TRBD1 is a possible D gene (5 bases). Trimming took off 0 bases at V and 12 bases at J, with 18 bases between the two ends. Per germline, CDR1 SGHNT and CDR2 YYREEE (reference sequence). This CDR3 has 14 residues. This chain's CDR3 is CASSLDAQGRGHTF. The CDR3 nucleotides read TGTGCCAGCAGCTTGGACGCGCAGGGACGGGGCCACACCTTC.

The chain is built from TRBV7-2 and TRBJ1-2; D call uncertain. The ends were cut back, 5 bases at V and 4 bases at J, with 8 bases in the middle. The CDR3 consists of 12 residues. Germline CDR1 is SGHTA and CDR2 is FQGNSA. The CDR3 coding sequence is TGTGCCAGCAGCCCATCAGGCTATGGCTACACCTTC. Encoded protein: CASSPSGYGYTF.

The genes are TRBV7-6 and TRBJ2-7, with 9 bases matching TRBD1. This CDR3 contains 14 residues. Germline-derived CDR1 and CDR2 are SGHVS and FNYEAQ. With V trimmed by 6 bases and J by 4 bases, 7 bases remained unmatched. CDR3 protein: CASRSGQGQYEQYF. CDR3 DNA: TGTGCCAGCAGATCGGGACAGGGTCAATACGAGCAGTACTTC.